This T cell receptor (beta chain) was retrieved from a study of identical twins. Each cDNA held unique molecular identifiers, and template switching gave it a universal primer site. TCRdb fed the 5' RACE reads into MiXCR, producing one record per CDR3 protein. The table lists 640,000 or so distinct CDR3 sequences, roughly 6% of them singletons, with approximately 2% in the top ten. This clonotype was observed a few times. The germline V gene encodes CDR1 MNHEY and CDR2 SMNVEV (reference sequence). The CDR3 extends over 15 amino acids. The V gene lost 2 bases and the J gene lost 6 bases, with 14 bases spanning the gap.

The chain recombines TRBV27 with TRBJ2-1; weak D call: TRBD1 (6 bases). The TCR originated in a man between 18 and 35 years old in good health. The sample was naive T cells sorted from blood. The CDR3 sequence: CASSLPAEGGNEQFF. In DNA, the CDR3 is TGTGCCAGCAGTTTACCAGCGGAAGGGGGCAATGAGCAGTTCTTC.